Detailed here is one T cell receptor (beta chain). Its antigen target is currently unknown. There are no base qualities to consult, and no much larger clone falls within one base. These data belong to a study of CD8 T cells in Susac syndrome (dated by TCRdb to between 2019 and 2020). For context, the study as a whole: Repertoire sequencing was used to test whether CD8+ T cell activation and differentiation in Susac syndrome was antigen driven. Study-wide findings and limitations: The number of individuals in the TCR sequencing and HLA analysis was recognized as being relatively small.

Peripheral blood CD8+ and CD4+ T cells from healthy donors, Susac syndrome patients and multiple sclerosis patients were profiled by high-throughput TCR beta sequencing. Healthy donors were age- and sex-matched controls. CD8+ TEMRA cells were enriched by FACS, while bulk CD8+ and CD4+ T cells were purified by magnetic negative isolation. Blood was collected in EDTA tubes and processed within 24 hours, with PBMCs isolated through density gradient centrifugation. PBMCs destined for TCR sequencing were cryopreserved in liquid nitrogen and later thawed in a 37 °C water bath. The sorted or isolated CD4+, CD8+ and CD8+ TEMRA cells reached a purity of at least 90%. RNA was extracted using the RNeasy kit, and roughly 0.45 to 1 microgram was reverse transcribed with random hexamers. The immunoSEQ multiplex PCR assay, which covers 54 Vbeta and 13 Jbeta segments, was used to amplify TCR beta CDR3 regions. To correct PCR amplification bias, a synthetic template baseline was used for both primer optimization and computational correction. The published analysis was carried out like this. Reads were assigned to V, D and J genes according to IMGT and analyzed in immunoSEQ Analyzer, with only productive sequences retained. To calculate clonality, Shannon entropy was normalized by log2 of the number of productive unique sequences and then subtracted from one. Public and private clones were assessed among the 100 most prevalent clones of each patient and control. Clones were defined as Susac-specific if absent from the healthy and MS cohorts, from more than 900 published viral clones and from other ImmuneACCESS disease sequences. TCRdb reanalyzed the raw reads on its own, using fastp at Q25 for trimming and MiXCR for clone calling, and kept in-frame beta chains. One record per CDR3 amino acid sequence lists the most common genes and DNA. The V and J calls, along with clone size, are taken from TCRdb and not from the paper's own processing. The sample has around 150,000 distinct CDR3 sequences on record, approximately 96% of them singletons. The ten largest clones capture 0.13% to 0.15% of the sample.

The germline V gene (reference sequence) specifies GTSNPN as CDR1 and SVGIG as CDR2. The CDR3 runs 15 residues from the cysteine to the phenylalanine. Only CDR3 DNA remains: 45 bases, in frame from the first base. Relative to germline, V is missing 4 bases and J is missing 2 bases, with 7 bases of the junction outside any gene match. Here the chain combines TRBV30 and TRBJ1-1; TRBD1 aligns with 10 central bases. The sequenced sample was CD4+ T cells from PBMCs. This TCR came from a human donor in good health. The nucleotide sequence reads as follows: TGTGCCTGGAATCGACAGGGGGCATTAAACACTGAAGCTTTCTTT. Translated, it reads CAWNRQGALNTEAFF.